This passage covers 22 T cell receptor beta chains from one sample sequenced in a study of blood T cell repertoires in COVID-19. Profiled with immunoSEQ multiplex PCR; TCRdb holds only in-frame clones, not every one. The sample shows about 59,000 clones, 80% to 90% of them seen only once. Sequencing was performed on peripheral blood. These receptors originate from an elderly woman with active COVID-19.

The CDR3 reads CASSYSRGGDTEAFF. CDR3 in DNA: TGTGCCAGCAGTTACTCGAGGGGAGGGGACACTGAAGCTTTCTTT. The V and J genes are TRBV6-5 and TRBJ1-1, with D maybe TRBD1 (5 bases). Per germline, CDR1 MNHEY and CDR2 SVGAGI. The CDR3 is 15 amino acids. The V end lost 0 bases, the J end lost 3 bases, and 11 bases lay between the germline ends.

The J gene is TRBJ2-5, the V gene TRBV5-6; D unclear. Germline CDR1 is SGHDT and CDR2 is YYEEEE. The CDR3 is 11 amino acids. The V end was cut by 2 bases, the J end by 7 bases, with 6 bases between. In nucleotides, the CDR3 is TGTGCCAGCAGCTTCGGTACGACCCAGTACTTC. Protein: CASSFGTTQYF.

The V call is TRBV7-6, the J call TRBJ2-5; 10 bases are shared with TRBD2. This CDR3 has 18 residues. The ends lost 1 base at V and 3 bases at J; junction bases unmatched: 11. Germline lookup yields CDR1 SGHVS and CDR2 FNYEAQ. CDR3 in amino acids: CASSLGGRRAGGKETQYF. The CDR3 DNA reads as TGTGCCAGCAGCTTAGGCGGGAGGAGAGCGGGGGGGAAAGAGACCCAGTACTTC.

This clone was counted once. The chain uses TRBV28 and TRBJ1-2, with TRBD1 matching 9 bases. CDR1 is MDHEN, CDR2 SYDVKM, per germline. J lost 8 bases, V lost 5 bases, and 9 bases had no gene match. This CDR3 comprises 14 residues. CDR3 sequence reads: CASSTGGFGRGYTF. Written as DNA, the CDR3 is TGTGCCAGCAGTACAGGGGGCTTCGGTCGGGGCTACACCTTC.

The chain links TRBV7-2 to TRBJ2-3; 9 bases fit TRBD2. The CDR3 runs to 15 residues. CDR1 and CDR2 from the germline V gene are SGHTA and FQGNSA. J lost 2 bases, V lost 5 bases, and 5 bases had no gene match. The CDR3 bases are TGTGCCAGCAGCCAGGGACTAGCATACACAGATACGCAGTATTTT. It specifies CASSQGLAYTDTQYF.

The rearrangement links TRBV3-1 (or the pseudogene TRBV3-2) to TRBJ2-7; tentatively, D is TRBD1 (6 bases). The CDR3 runs to 14 residues. Germline V CDR1 and CDR2: LGHDT, YNNKEL (reference sequence). V was pared by 5 bases and J by 2 bases, with 13 bases between. The CDR3 region has the DNA TGTGCCAGCAGCTACCGACAGGCCCCCTACGAGCAGTACTTC. Translating it yields CASSYRQAPYEQYF.

This clone came up a few times. The chain is built from TRBV5-4 and TRBJ2-2; possible D gene TRBD2, 6 bases. Germline V gene sequence: CDR1 SGHNT, CDR2 YYREEE (reference sequence). The CDR3 totals 16 residues. V dropped 0 bases and J dropped 2 bases, with 11 bases sitting between them. In nucleotides, the CDR3 is TGTGCCAGCAGCTTGGCCCGGGGGATCAACACCGGGGAGCTGTTTTTT. Its protein product is CASSLARGINTGELFF.

In DNA, the CDR3 is TGTGCCAGCATTCCACAGGGAACCAATAGATACGAGCAGTACTTC. Translating it yields CASIPQGTNRYEQYF. The chain combines TRBV28 with TRBJ2-7, with a tentative D call TRBD1 (6 bases). Germline-derived CDR1 and CDR2 are MDHEN and SYDVKM. Trimming took off 7 bases at V and 4 bases at J, with 20 bases between the two ends. The CDR3 length is 15 residues.

The V gene is TRBV11-2, the J gene TRBJ1-4, with D maybe TRBD1 (5 bases). Trimming pared 6 bases from V and 5 bases from J, leaving 16 bases between. The CDR3 runs to 15 residues. Germline V gene lookup returns CDR1 SGHAT and CDR2 FQNNGV. The CDR3 DNA is TGTGCCAGCAGATTAAGGGCTGGGGGGAATGAAAAACTGTTTTTT. Translation: CASRLRAGGNEKLFF.

The V gene is TRBV20-1, the J gene TRBJ1-3; the D is unclear. Per the germline V gene, CDR1 is DFQATT and CDR2 is SNEGSKA (reference sequence). This CDR3 spans 15 amino acids. The ends were cut back, 3 bases at V and 4 bases at J, with 16 bases in the middle. The CDR3 region is CSASGEGNPGNTIYF. The CDR3 nucleotides are TGCAGTGCTAGTGGTGAGGGAAATCCCGGAAACACCATATATTTT.

The chain links TRBV6-5 to TRBJ2-7, with 9 bases lining up with TRBD1. The ends lost 7 bases at V and 2 bases at J; junction bases unmatched: 6. Germline CDR1 is MNHEY and CDR2 is SVGAGI. The CDR3 extends over 14 amino acids. The CDR3, as DNA: TGTGCCAGCACTCCAAGGACAGGGGCCTACGAGCAGTACTTC. Translating gives CASTPRTGAYEQYF.

V and J are TRBV28 and TRBJ2-7, with a possible D match to TRBD2 (6 bases). The V gene's germline CDR1 is MDHEN and CDR2 SYDVKM. The CDR3 covers 16 residues. With 3 bases removed from V and 7 bases from J, the gap between germline ends came to 22 bases. CDR3 nucleotide sequence: TGTGCCAGCAGTTTCCCCGTCCGTCGGACTAACCCTGAGCAGTACTTC. It is translated as CASSFPVRRTNPEQYF.

The rearrangement links TRBV11-2 to TRBJ1-1, with 10 bases lining up with TRBD1. J gave up 0 bases and V 5 bases, and 6 bases lay outside the gene matches. Germline V CDR1 and CDR2: SGHAT, FQNNGV. The length of the CDR3 is 16 residues. As DNA, the CDR3 is TGTGCCAGCAGCCCCGACAGGGGGCTACTGAACACTGAAGCTTTCTTT. It specifies CASSPDRGLLNTEAFF.

The rearrangement joins TRBV30 to TRBJ1-2; the match to TRBD1 covers 7 bases. J gave up 7 bases and V 8 bases, and 10 bases lay outside the gene matches. The germline gives CDR1 GTSNPN, CDR2 SVGIG (reference sequence). The CDR3 sequence is 12 residues long. CDR3 in DNA: TGTGCCGGACATCGACAGGGTCTTGGCTACACCTTC. It translates to CAGHRQGLGYTF.

The chain couples TRBV28 to TRBJ1-5, with 8 bases aligning to TRBD1. The length of the CDR3 is 15 residues. V lost 3 bases and J lost 6; bases outside the gene matches: 7. Germline V gives CDR1 MDHEN, CDR2 SYDVKM. In DNA, the CDR3 is TGTGCCAGCAGTTTCCCTGACAGGGGCGGTCAGCCCCAGCATTTT. As protein: CASSFPDRGGQPQHF.

In this sample, this clone turned up once. The chain uses TRBV5-1 and TRBJ2-2; 9 bases fit TRBD2. The CDR3 spans 16 residues. Trimming at V came to 0 bases and at J to 7 bases, leaving 7 bases not matched to a gene. The V gene's germline CDR1 is SGHRS and CDR2 YFSETQ. CDR3 residues: CASSLELAGDGGELFF. CDR3 bases: TGCGCCAGCAGCTTGGAATTAGCGGGGGATGGCGGGGAGCTGTTTTTT.

The J gene is TRBJ1-1, the V gene TRBV4-3; TRBD1 agrees at 10 bases. CDR1 and CDR2 from the germline V gene are LGHNA and YSLEER. J lost 5 bases, V lost 1 base, and 13 bases had no gene match. The CDR3 consists of 18 residues. The CDR3, as DNA: TGCGCCAGCAGCCAAGTTCTGACAGGGGGCGTGCTCGGTACTGAAGCTTTCTTT. Protein product: CASSQVLTGGVLGTEAFF.

In nucleotides, the CDR3 is TGCGCCAGCAGCCGGGACAGGGGGACTGGAAACACCATATATTTT. It codes for CASSRDRGTGNTIYF. The V call is TRBV4-3, the J call TRBJ1-3; 11 bases are shared with TRBD1. The V gene end was trimmed by 4 bases and the J gene end by 2 bases; junction bases not matched to a gene: 1. Germline CDR1 is LGHNA and CDR2 is YSLEER. The CDR3 covers 15 residues.

The chain uses TRBV7-2 and TRBJ1-6; D may be TRBD1 (6 bases). The CDR3 contains 15 residues. V gave up 1 base and J gave up 7 bases, with 11 bases separating them. Germline CDR1 is SGHTA and CDR2 is FQGNSA. Written as DNA, the CDR3 is TGTGCCAGCAGCTTAGAGGTTACAGGGAATTCACCCCTCCACTTT. Protein sequence: CASSLEVTGNSPLHF.

This chain uses TRBV5-1 with TRBJ2-7, with a possible D match to TRBD1 (6 bases). Looked up from germline, CDR1 is SGHRS and CDR2 is YFSETQ. The CDR3 runs 15 residues. Trimming took off 5 bases at V and 1 base at J, with 16 bases between the two ends. This CDR3 reads CASSRQVSGSYEQYF. The DNA of the CDR3 is TGCGCCAGCAGTCGACAGGTCTCAGGGTCCTACGAGCAGTACTTC.

This clone has a single count. The rearrangement uses TRBV28 and TRBJ2-3, with 9 positions matching TRBD2. Germline V gives CDR1 MDHEN, CDR2 SYDVKM. V was pared by 6 bases and J by 1 base, with 5 bases of the junction left unmatched. CDR3 size: 15 residues. In DNA form, the CDR3 reads TGTGCCAGCAGCCCCCAGCGGGGGGGCACAGATACGCAGTATTTT. This encodes CASSPQRGGTDTQYF.

The V call is TRBV2, the J call TRBJ2-5; TRBD2 aligns across 7 bases. The germline CDR1 and CDR2 sequences are SNHLY and FYNNEI. The CDR3 extends over 14 amino acids. V was pared by 5 bases and J by 2 bases, with 5 bases of the junction left unmatched. The CDR3 spells CASSQLAVQETQYF. CDR3 nucleotide sequence: TGTGCCAGCAGTCAGCTAGCGGTTCAAGAGACCCAGTACTTC.